Shown below are 19 T cell receptor beta chains from a single sample sequenced in a study of cytomegalovirus exposure and HLA in healthy donors. In the PCR, 60 Vbeta and 13 Jbeta primers were used. Here immunoSEQ multiplex PCR was the method, and the copy in TCRdb shows in-frame clones only, minus some. The sample carries 170,000 or so clones, about 78% recorded once. The source material was PBMCs. The receptors were sampled from a woman aged 45-65 years in good health and CMV-seropositive.

V usage is TRBV11-2 and J usage is TRBJ2-1, with a possible D match to TRBD2 (6 bases). CDR3 length equals 14 residues. Germline CDR1 reads SGHAT; CDR2 reads FQNNGV. The ends were cut back, 1 base at V and 5 bases at J, with 9 bases in the middle. The CDR3 nucleotides read TGTGCCAGCAGCTTAGTAACGGGGGACAATGAGCAGTTCTTC. Its translation: CASSLVTGDNEQFF.

This clone was counted a single time. This chain uses TRBV4-2 with TRBJ2-1, with a tentative D call TRBD1 (6 bases). The V and J ends lost 4 bases and 6 bases respectively, with 13 bases between them. CDR3 length equals 14 residues. Germline assignment: CDR1 LGHNA and CDR2 YNFKEQ. CDR3 DNA sequence: TGTGCCAGCAGCCCTACAGGGCAGTTCAATGAGCAGTTCTTC. It is translated as CASSPTGQFNEQFF.

The CDR3 bases are TGTGCCAGCAGCCAAGGACAGGGGGACTACGAGCAGTACTTC. Translating gives CASSQGQGDYEQYF. This chain links TRBV4-2 with TRBJ2-7, with TRBD1 matching 9 bases. In germline, CDR1 is LGHNA, CDR2 YNFKEQ. The CDR3 has 14 amino acids. J gave up 3 bases and V 1 base, and 1 base lay outside the gene matches.

The chain recombines TRBV6-1 with TRBJ2-5, with TRBD2 as a possible D gene (7 bases). The end of the DNA aligns better with TRBJ2-7, so the J call may be wrong. CDR1 is MNHNS and CDR2 is SASEGT in the germline V gene. The CDR3 is made up of 16 amino acids. The CDR3 sequence is CASSELGGGDPYEQYF. In DNA, the CDR3 is TGTGCCAGCAGTGAGCTTGGGGGGGGCGACCCCTACGAGCAGTACTTC.

This chain joins TRBV9 and TRBJ2-7; 9 bases align to TRBD2. The CDR3 runs 15 residues. The germline V gene encodes CDR1 SGDLS and CDR2 YYNGEE. Losses at the gene ends were 0 bases for V and 4 bases for J; bases not matched to a gene: 5. The CDR3 loop is CASSVEASGIYEQYF. The CDR3 nucleotides are TGTGCCAGCAGCGTAGAGGCTAGCGGGATATACGAGCAGTACTTC.

The chain uses TRBV6-5 and TRBJ1-6; D is ambiguous. Germline lookup yields CDR1 MNHEY and CDR2 SVGAGI. This CDR3 has 13 amino acids. V dropped 5 bases and J dropped 8 bases, with 10 bases sitting between them. CDR3 sequence: CASSRDGYSPLHF. CDR3 coding DNA: TGTGCCAGCAGTCGTGACGGGTATTCACCCCTCCACTTT.

The gene calls are TRBV2 and TRBJ2-7, with D possibly TRBD1 on 5 matching bases. The CDR3 loop spans 14 amino acids. Germline V gene data show CDR1 as SNHLY and CDR2 as FYNNEI. V gave up 2 bases and J gave up 0 bases, with 8 bases separating them. CDR3 sequence (DNA): TGTGCCAGCAGTGAATTCCAGGGCTCCTACGAGCAGTACTTC. Translating gives CASSEFQGSYEQYF.

CDR3 in amino acids: CASSKDSFYSNQPQHF. CDR3 sequence (DNA): TGTGCCAGTAGTAAGGACAGTTTTTATAGCAATCAGCCCCAGCATTTT. This rearrangement joins TRBV19 to TRBJ1-5, with D possibly TRBD1 on 6 matching bases. This CDR3 contains 16 residues. Trimming stripped 4 bases from V and 0 bases from J, with 13 bases between. Germline V gives CDR1 LNHDA, CDR2 SQIVND (reference sequence).

The DNA of the CDR3 is TGTGCCAGCTCACCGAGCGGGGGAGGGACCTACGAGCAGTACTTC. It is translated as CASSPSGGGTYEQYF. The chain combines TRBV18 with TRBJ2-7, with 8 bases fitting TRBD2. The germline CDR1 and CDR2 sequences are KGHSH and LQKENI. V was clipped by 3 bases and J by 2 bases; unmatched bases: 6. This CDR3 spans 15 amino acids.

This clone was detected only a few times. The V call is TRBV25-1, the J call TRBJ1-2; D not resolved. Trimming pared 1 base from V and 2 bases from J, leaving 8 bases between. Germline CDR1 and CDR2: MGHDK and SYGVNS. This CDR3 has 14 amino acids. The CDR3: CASSESGRNYGYTF. DNA for the CDR3: TGTGCCAGCAGTGAATCTGGCAGGAACTATGGCTACACCTTC.

This chain links TRBV30 with TRBJ2-3; TRBD2 aligns across 9 bases. Trimming cost V 0 bases and J 8 bases; bases outside gene matches: 12. Germline CDR1 and CDR2: GTSNPN and SVGIG (reference sequence). The length of the CDR3 is 16 residues. The CDR3 is CAWSVRAGGRLSTQYF. DNA of the CDR3: TGTGCCTGGAGTGTGAGGGCGGGGGGGCGGTTGAGTACGCAGTATTTT.

This clone was found once. V usage is TRBV5-1 and J usage is TRBJ1-6; 9 bases match TRBD1. Per the germline V gene, CDR1 is SGHRS and CDR2 is YFSETQ. Unmatched junction bases numbered 4, after V lost 2 bases and J lost 7 bases. CDR3 size: 15 residues. CDR3 sequence reads: CASSFEQGANSPLHF. In DNA form, the CDR3 reads TGCGCCAGCAGCTTCGAACAGGGGGCGAATTCACCCCTCCACTTT.

The gene calls are TRBV5-5 and TRBJ2-7, with 10 positions matching TRBD1. With V trimmed by 1 base and J by 7 bases, 5 bases remained unmatched. Germline CDR1 and CDR2: SGHKS and YYEKEE (reference sequence). The CDR3 contains 14 residues. CDR3 DNA: TGTGCCAGCAGCTTGACCGGACAGGGGGGAGAGCAGTACTTC. Protein: CASSLTGQGGEQYF.

The chain has TRBV5-6 and TRBJ2-7, with 9 bases matching TRBD1. V shed 2 bases and J 2 bases; nucleotides not matched to a gene: 8. The CDR3 sequence is 16 residues long. Germline CDR1 reads SGHDT; CDR2 reads YYEEEE. CDR3 amino acids: CASSFSQGALAYEQYF. DNA of the CDR3: TGTGCCAGCAGCTTTTCACAGGGGGCTCTAGCCTACGAGCAGTACTTC.

This rearrangement joins TRBV13 to TRBJ2-1, with 9 nucleotides matching TRBD2. The CDR3 runs to 16 residues. In germline, CDR1 is PRHDT, CDR2 FYEKMQ (reference sequence). V dropped 1 base and J dropped 4; count of bases not matched to a gene: 5. The CDR3 here is CASSLEGGGGYNEQFF. The CDR3 coding sequence is TGTGCCAGCAGCTTAGAGGGCGGGGGGGGGTACAATGAGCAGTTCTTC.

The V gene is TRBV6-6, the J gene TRBJ2-7; maybe TRBD2 (7 bases). The ends were cut back, 0 bases at V and 5 bases at J, with 11 bases in the middle. The CDR3 covers 14 residues. Germline V CDR1 and CDR2: MNHNY, SVGAGI (reference sequence). CDR3 bases: TGTGCCAGCAGTTACTCGAGGGGGGGTAACGAGCAGTACTTC. Translation: CASSYSRGGNEQYF.

Of note for this clone: Other DNA sequences in the same sample also yield this CDR3. The chain links TRBV14 to TRBJ1-2; TRBD1 might be the D (5 bases). Trimming took 4 bases from V and 1 from J, leaving 7 bases between them. Germline lookup yields CDR1 SGHDN and CDR2 FVKESK. The CDR3 is 13 amino acids. The CDR3, as DNA: TGTGCCAGCAGCCCGGACATTAACTATGGCTACACCTTC. The encoded protein is CASSPDINYGYTF. The full variable domain, in which reference TRBV14 and TRBJ1-2 provide the parts outside the CDR3, is EAGVTQFPSHSVIEKGQTVTLRCDPISGHDNLYWYRRVMGKEIKFLLHFVKESKQDESGMPNNRFLAERTGGTYSTLKVQPAELEDSGVYFCASSPDINYGYTFGSGTRLTVV.

This clone showed up just once. Written as DNA, the CDR3 is TGTGCCAGCAGCCAAAGGGGGCCTCAAACCAGCGCAACTAATGAAAAACTGTTTTTT. Translated: CASSQRGPQTSATNEKLFF. The V gene is TRBV4-2, the J gene TRBJ1-4; 7 nucleotides match TRBD1. The germline V gene encodes CDR1 LGHNA and CDR2 YNFKEQ. V was clipped by 2 bases and J by 0 bases; unmatched bases: 12. The CDR3 totals 19 residues.

A single count supports this clone. The CDR3 sequence is CSVMGLPPTPGELFF. The CDR3 DNA reads TGCAGCGTAATGGGGCTTCCCCCCACACCCGGGGAGCTGTTTTTT. The V call is TRBV29-1, the J call TRBJ2-2; D perhaps matches TRBD1 (5 bases). Germline CDR1 is SQVTM and CDR2 is ANQGSEA. The V gene lost 6 bases and the J gene lost 6 bases, with 20 bases spanning the gap. The CDR3 is 15 amino acids.